A single sample gave rise to the 7 T cell receptor beta chains below, sequenced in a study of blood T cells in healthy people across ages (dated by TCRdb to about 2015). The receptor library was made with 5' RACE. Sequencing used an Illumina HiSeq 2500. A second PCR of roughly 6 to 11 cycles was run with a J-beta primer mix and a sample-barcoded 5' primer. TCRdb trimmed the raw reads at Q25, called clones with MiXCR and kept productive beta chains. Rows matching on CDR3 protein sequence are summarized as one entry with the most common DNA and genes. This sample has more than 800,000 distinct CDR3 sequences in its table, and about 28% of those were observed once. Of the sample, 17% falls within the top ten clones. Sequencing used blood. The source is a woman aged 80 or older in good health.

As for this clonotype: One end of the junction does not line up with germline, which may come from a read error. The chain is built from TRBV5-1 and TRBJ2-7; 7 positions match TRBD1. Germline CDR1 reads SGHRS; CDR2 reads YFSETQ. The length of the CDR3 is 14 residues. This CDR3 reads CTSSTGQRAHEQNF. The CDR3 DNA sequence: TGCACCAGCAGCACGGGACAGAGAGCCCACGAGCAGAACTTC.

The sample holds a few counts of this clonotype. This chain uses TRBV3-1 with TRBJ1-1; D is unresolved. The ends were cut back, 1 base at V and 4 bases at J, with 7 bases in the middle. CDR1 and CDR2 from the germline V gene are LGHDT and YNNKEL (reference sequence). This CDR3 contains 13 residues. CDR3 nucleotides: TGTGCCAGCAGCCAAGTGACGAGCACTGAAGCTTTCTTT. Protein: CASSQVTSTEAFF.

This clonotype was observed a handful of times. At one end the junction does not follow the germline gene, possibly because of a read error. This sequence joins TRBV6-4 and TRBJ2-1, with a weak D call TRBD2 (6 bases). This CDR3 comprises 16 residues. The germline V gene encodes CDR1 MRHNA and CDR2 SNTAGT. In DNA, the CDR3 is TGTGCCAACAGTGACGCGACTAGTTTTGTTTACAATGAGCAGTTCTTC. Its protein product is CANSDATSFVYNEQFF.

The J gene is TRBJ2-1, the V gene TRBV28, with TRBD1 identical over 7 bases. Germline values: CDR1 MDHEN, CDR2 SYDVKM. This CDR3 is 14 amino acids long. Trimming took 7 bases from V and 6 from J; bases not matched to a gene: 9. This CDR3 reads CASTTQGIINEQFF. CDR3 nucleotide sequence: TGTGCCAGCACCACACAGGGGATTATCAATGAGCAGTTCTTC.

Comment on this clonotype: It is unclear where the CDR3 begins or ends on the DNA, so no DNA is shown, and the CDR3 is as TCRdb lists it. The V call is TRBV6-5, the J call TRBJ1-5; the listed D gene, TRBD1, was not tested against the DNA. The CDR3 has 15 amino acids, counting both end residues. Germline lookup yields CDR1 MNHEY and CDR2 SVGAGI. The CDR3 here is CASSSSGITPLPQHF.

Turning to this clonotype: Given a much more abundant clone one base away, this may be a read error. The chain carries TRBV20-1 and TRBJ1-5; TRBD1 agrees at 9 bases. J was trimmed by 0 bases and V by 2 bases; bases with no gene match: 5. The CDR3 length is 16 residues. Germline CDR1 and CDR2: DFQATT and SNEGSKA (reference sequence). CDR3 sequence (DNA): TGCAGTGCTAGAAAACAGGGGGCGTATAGCAATCAGCCCCAGCATTTT. Translation gives CSARKQGAYSNQPQHF.

This clonotype was observed a few times. V gene TRBV30 combines with J gene TRBJ1-2, with TRBD1 matching 8 bases. In germline, CDR1 is GTSNPN, CDR2 SVGIG (reference sequence). The V and J ends lost 0 bases and 7 bases, in that order; junction bases with no gene match: 16. This CDR3 is 17 amino acids long. CDR3 amino acids: CAWSVPGGWGELFGYTF. The CDR3 bases are TGTGCCTGGAGTGTACCAGGGGGCTGGGGGGAACTTTTTGGCTACACCTTC.